The 30 T cell receptor beta chains below come from one sample, sequenced in a study of T cells in Graves' hyperthyroidism and ophthalmopathy. The CDR3 regions of TCR beta were amplified from RNA transcripts. HTBI primers drove first-round RT-PCR of the TCR CDR3. TCRdb re-analysed the multiplex PCR reads in MiXCR, keeping a single row per CDR3 protein. The sample records 550,000 to 600,000 distinct CDR3 sequences, around 17% being singletons. Specimen: blood. Every receptor here comes from a woman aged 18-29 years with Graves' hyperthyroidism.

J is TRBJ1-5 and V is TRBV6-1, with TRBD1 identical over 7 bases. V gave up 6 bases and J gave up 1 base; unmatched junction bases: 6. This CDR3 spans 15 amino acids. Germline CDR1 reads MNHNS; CDR2 reads SASEGT. The CDR3: CASRPGQLSNQPQHF. Written as DNA, the CDR3 is TGTGCCAGCAGACCGGGACAGCTAAGCAATCAGCCCCAGCATTTT.

The rearrangement links TRBV3-1 to TRBJ1-3, with D tentatively TRBD1 (5 bases). Trimming shortened V by 0 bases and J by 2 bases, and 11 bases separated the two germline ends. CDR1 and CDR2 (germline): LGHDT, YNNKEL (reference sequence). This CDR3 is 16 amino acids long. The DNA of the CDR3 is TGTGCCAGCAGCCAAGATCAGGGCTACACTGGAAACACCATATATTTT. As protein: CASSQDQGYTGNTIYF. Full variable domain (missing parts from reference TRBV3-1 and TRBJ1-3): DTAVSQTPKYLVTQMGNDKSIKCEQNLGHDTMYWYKQDSKKFLKIMFSYNNKELIINETVPNRFSPKSPDKAHLNLHINSLELGDSAVYFCASSQDQGYTGNTIYFGEGSWLTVV.

This clonotype has at least ten counts. V and J are TRBV30 and TRBJ2-1, with D unresolved. In germline, CDR1 is GTSNPN, CDR2 SVGIG (reference sequence). The CDR3 is 10 residues long. Trimming took off 1 base at V and 6 bases at J, with 1 base between the two ends. CDR3 nucleotides: TGTGCCTGGAGTGCCAATGAGCAGTTCTTC. Translated: CAWSANEQFF.

The table lists this clonotype with a few counts. The chain uses TRBV12-3 or TRBV12-4 and TRBJ2-5; a possible D gene is TRBD1 (5 bases). V lost 5 bases, J lost 5 bases, and 15 bases lay in between. The CDR3 has 14 residues. The CDR3 protein is CASSGRVPRETQYF. The CDR3 DNA follows: TGTGCCAGCAGTGGCAGGGTCCCCAGGGAGACCCAGTACTTC.

This chain uses TRBV5-1 with TRBJ1-4, with 7 bases matching TRBD1. Germline V lookup: CDR1 SGHRS, CDR2 YFSETQ. The CDR3 is 15 amino acids. Germline trimming cut 0 bases from V and 6 bases from J; bases unmatched to any gene: 5. CDR3 protein: CASSLAAQGDEKLFF. CDR3 DNA: TGCGCCAGCAGCTTGGCGGCCCAGGGGGATGAAAAACTGTTTTTT.

As concerns this clonotype: It may be a read error: a sequence one base away is much more abundant. V is TRBV7-2 and J is TRBJ2-7; 8 nucleotides agree with TRBD2. This CDR3 has 15 amino acids. CDR1 SGHTA and CDR2 FQGNSA come from the germline V gene. The junction had 11 bases not matched to a gene; V was cut back by 4 bases and J by 6 bases. CDR3 sequence reads: CASSSRPPGGREQYF. The CDR3 nucleotides are TGTGCCAGCAGCTCTAGGCCCCCGGGGGGGCGCGAGCAGTACTTC.

There are many counts of this clonotype. This rearrangement joins TRBV13 to TRBJ2-7; D unresolved. V was shortened by 3 bases and J by 3 bases, with 9 bases between the two germline ends. The CDR3 runs 13 residues. Germline V gives CDR1 PRHDT, CDR2 FYEKMQ (reference sequence). The CDR3 DNA reads as TGTGCCAGCAGCTTCGCCGGACGCTACGAGCAGTACTTC. As protein: CASSFAGRYEQYF.

Comment on this clonotype: One base away lies a much larger clone, so this may be a sequencing read error. The chain uses TRBV20-1 and TRBJ1-5; TRBD1 is a possible D gene (6 bases). Germline V lookup: CDR1 DFQATT, CDR2 SNEGSKA (reference sequence). This CDR3 is 17 amino acids long. The CDR3 reads CSARERVGLGGNQSQHF. The CDR3 nucleotides are TGCAGTGCTAGAGAGCGTGTAGGGCTGGGGGGCAATCAGTCCCAGCATTTT.

Of note for this clonotype: Being one base from a much bigger clone, this may be a read error. V gene TRBV20-1 combines with J gene TRBJ1-5; 12 bases align to TRBD1. With 3 bases clipped from V and 2 bases from J, the junction kept 8 bases outside the gene matches. This CDR3 region has 17 residues. CDR1 is DFQATT, CDR2 SNEGSKA, per germline (reference sequence). This chain's CDR3 is CSARRDRGHLGNQPQHF. The CDR3 DNA reads as TGCAGTGCTAGGAGGGACAGGGGGCATCTTGGCAATCAGCCCCAGCATTTT.

This clonotype has a count of ten or more. This rearrangement joins TRBV7-2 to TRBJ1-1; no clear D. V lost 0 bases and J 3 bases, leaving 5 bases between the germline ends. The CDR3 consists of 13 residues. From germline, CDR1 is SGHTA and CDR2 FQGNSA. The CDR3, as DNA: TGTGCCAGCAGCTTAGCCGGACACACTGAAGCTTTCTTT. Translating gives CASSLAGHTEAFF.

This clonotype has just a few counts. The V gene is TRBV14, the J gene TRBJ2-7, with D maybe TRBD1 (7 bases). Trimming cost V 4 bases and J 5 bases, with 12 bases left between them. This CDR3 has 13 residues. The V gene's germline CDR1 is SGHDN and CDR2 FVKESK. CDR3 residues: CASSRGTVDEQYF. The CDR3 DNA follows: TGTGCCAGCAGCCGCGGGACAGTTGACGAGCAGTACTTC.

J is TRBJ2-2 and V is TRBV5-1, with D possibly TRBD2 on 6 matching bases. Trimming left V 2 bases short and J 6 bases short, with 14 bases between. Germline-derived CDR1 and CDR2 are SGHRS and YFSETQ. The CDR3 has 15 amino acids. The CDR3 sequence: CASSFNYGSAGELFF. DNA for the CDR3: TGCGCCAGCAGCTTCAATTACGGGAGCGCCGGGGAGCTGTTTTTT.

V and J are TRBV15 and TRBJ1-5; TRBD1 agrees at 7 bases. The CDR3 is made up of 16 amino acids. CDR1 is LNHNV, CDR2 YYDKDF, per germline (reference sequence). Losses at the gene ends were 3 bases for V and 7 bases for J; bases not matched to a gene: 12. The CDR3 DNA reads as TGTGCCACCAGCAGCATACGAACAGGGGATTTCCAGCCCCAGCATTTT. The encoded protein is CATSSIRTGDFQPQHF. The complete variable domain, with remaining parts taken from reference TRBV15 and TRBJ1-5, reads DAMVIQNPRYQVTQFGKPVTLSCSQTLNHNVMYWYQQKSSQAPKLLFHYYDKDFNNEADTPDNFQSRRPNTSFCFLDIRSPGLGDTAMYLCATSSIRTGDFQPQHFGDGTRLSIL.

This clonotype was picked up a small number of times. This chain connects TRBV4-1 to TRBJ1-4, with D hard to call. This CDR3 has 12 residues. V gave up 1 base and J gave up 8 bases, with 5 bases separating them. Germline V gene sequence: CDR1 MGHRA, CDR2 YSYEKL. The CDR3 spells CASSQVEEKLFF. The CDR3 DNA reads as TGCGCCAGCAGCCAAGTAGAGGAAAAACTGTTTTTT.

This clonotype has a handful of counts. DNA for the CDR3: TGCGCCAGCGGCCGGCAGGGGCGCCACTCTGGGGCCAACGTCCTGACTTTC. It is translated as CASGRQGRHSGANVLTF. The chain couples TRBV5-1 to TRBJ2-6; possible D gene TRBD1, 6 bases. This CDR3 has 17 amino acids. Germline CDR1 reads SGHRS; CDR2 reads YFSETQ. Trimming cost V 7 bases and J 0 bases, with 17 bases left between them.

This clonotype was observed a few times. V usage is TRBV6-2 or TRBV6-3 and J usage is TRBJ2-5; 8 bases are a match to TRBD2. The ends lost 2 bases at V and 5 bases at J; junction bases unmatched: 7. The CDR3 length is 15 residues. Germline CDR1 reads MNHEY; CDR2 reads SVGEGT. The DNA for the CDR3 is TGTGCCAGCAGTTACCGGGGGGGCCTTGGGGAGACCCAGTACTTC. Encoded protein: CASSYRGGLGETQYF.

Ten or more counts support this clonotype. This sequence joins TRBV20-1 and TRBJ2-3; 12 bases line up with TRBD1. CDR3 length equals 14 residues. The V gene end was trimmed by 6 bases and the J gene end by 5 bases; junction bases not matched to a gene: 6. Germline lookup yields CDR1 DFQATT and CDR2 SNEGSKA (reference sequence). The chain's CDR3 is CSARDRGPRDTQYF. CDR3 coding DNA: TGCAGTGCAAGGGACAGGGGGCCCCGAGATACGCAGTATTTT.

In this sample, this clonotype turned up many times. This chain joins TRBV20-1 and TRBJ2-3; a weak D match, TRBD1 (6 bases). The CDR3 contains 12 residues. Germline V CDR1 and CDR2: DFQATT, SNEGSKA (reference sequence). Trimming took 3 bases from V and 3 from J, leaving 7 bases between them. The CDR3 protein is CSARQGTDTQYF. In DNA, the CDR3 is TGCAGTGCTAGGCAGGGGACAGATACGCAGTATTTT.

This sequence joins TRBV19 and TRBJ1-2; 9 positions agree with TRBD1. The germline CDR1 and CDR2 sequences are LNHDA and SQIVND (reference sequence). V was pared by 2 bases and J by 8 bases, with 18 bases of the junction left unmatched. There are 18 residues in the CDR3. The CDR3 reads CASSILAGQGWISWGYTF. In nucleotides, the CDR3 is TGTGCCAGTAGTATACTCGCGGGACAGGGATGGATTTCTTGGGGCTACACCTTC.

The table lists this clonotype with a few counts. This rearrangement joins TRBV30 to TRBJ1-1; a weak D match, TRBD1 (5 bases). The germline V and J ends were trimmed by 4 bases and 6 bases, with 12 bases remaining between them. The CDR3 runs to 12 residues. CDR1 is GTSNPN, CDR2 SVGIG, per germline (reference sequence). CDR3 sequence: CAWTRDRAEAFF. CDR3 in DNA: TGTGCCTGGACTAGGGACCGTGCTGAAGCTTTCTTT.

This clonotype was found many times. This chain joins TRBV7-9 and TRBJ2-7, with TRBD1 identical over 9 bases. Trimming at V came to 4 bases and at J to 2 bases, leaving 6 bases not matched to a gene. This CDR3 spans 15 amino acids. Germline CDR1 and CDR2: SEHNR and FQNEAQ (reference sequence). CDR3 nucleotide sequence: TGTGCCAGCAGCTCCGGGACAGGGTGGACCTACGAGCAGTACTTC. Translating gives CASSSGTGWTYEQYF. The full variable domain, completed using reference TRBV7-9 and TRBJ2-7, is DTGVSQNPRHKITKRGQNVTFRCDPISEHNRLYWYRQTLGQGPEFLTYFQNEAQLEKSRLLSDRFSAERPKGSFSTLEIQRTEQGDSAMYLCASSSGTGWTYEQYFGPGTRLTVT.

The chain links TRBV12-5 to TRBJ2-1; 13 nucleotides agree with TRBD2. Trimming at V came to 4 bases and at J to 9 bases, leaving 12 bases not matched to a gene. The CDR3 contains 17 residues. The germline V gene encodes CDR1 LGHNT and CDR2 FRNRAP. The DNA for the CDR3 is TGTGCTAGTGGTTCGATACTAGCGGGAGGGCCCTCAGGTGAGCAGTTCTTC. The encoded protein is CASGSILAGGPSGEQFF.

This clonotype was recorded many times. The gene calls are TRBV11-2 and TRBJ2-7, with TRBD2 matching over 9 bases. After removal of 5 bases from V and 7 bases from J, the junction contained 9 bases not matched to a gene. Germline lookup yields CDR1 SGHAT and CDR2 FQNNGV. This CDR3 region has 14 residues. The CDR3 sequence: CASSHGLASGEQYF. CDR3 in DNA: TGTGCCAGCAGCCACGGACTAGCGTCGGGGGAGCAGTACTTC.

The chain recombines TRBV7-2 with TRBJ1-6, with no clear D. The V end lost 1 base, the J end lost 0 bases, and 16 bases lay between the germline ends. Germline CDR1 and CDR2: SGHTA and FQGNSA. This CDR3 region has 19 residues. DNA for the CDR3: TGTGCCAGCAGCTTAGGGCTCCGGGCCCTGAGCTCCTATAATTCACCCCTCCACTTT. The encoded protein is CASSLGLRALSSYNSPLHF. Supplemented by reference TRBV7-2 and TRBJ1-6, the full variable domain reads GAGVSQSPSNKVTEKGKDVELRCDPISGHTALYWYRQSLGQGLEFLIYFQGNSAPDKSGLPSDRFSAERTGGSVSTLTIQRTQQEDSAVYLCASSLGLRALSSYNSPLHFGNGTRLTVT.

About this clonotype: The junction departs from the called germline gene at one end, perhaps through a read error. The gene calls are TRBV20-1 and TRBJ1-5, with D possibly TRBD1 on 6 matching bases. This CDR3 is 13 amino acids long. Per germline, CDR1 DFQATT and CDR2 SNEGSKA (reference sequence). The CDR3 region is CSAREGGATPRHF. CDR3 DNA: TGCAGTGCCCGGGAGGGGGGCGCCACGCCCCGGCATTTT.

This chain connects TRBV19 to TRBJ1-1; D is uncertain. The germline CDR1 and CDR2 sequences are LNHDA and SQIVND (reference sequence). V lost 3 bases and J 0 bases, leaving 11 bases between the germline ends. This CDR3 has 15 residues. The CDR3 region is CASSITHSLNTEAFF. The DNA for the CDR3 is TGTGCCAGTAGTATTACCCACAGCTTGAACACTGAAGCTTTCTTT. The full variable domain, its missing parts supplied by reference TRBV19 and TRBJ1-1, is DGGITQSPKYLFRKEGQNVTLSCEQNLNHDAMYWYRQDPGQGLRLIYYSQIVNDFQKGDIAEGYSVSREKKESFPLTVTSAQKNPTAFYLCASSITHSLNTEAFFGQGTRLTVV.

This clonotype was seen repeatedly, ten times or more. V gene TRBV11-3 combines with J gene TRBJ2-7, with a possible D match to TRBD1 (6 bases). Germline-derived CDR1 and CDR2 are SGHNT and YENEEA. CDR3 length equals 15 residues. V was pared by 5 bases and J by 0 bases, with 14 bases between. CDR3 protein: CASSPDQGPSYEQYF. The DNA of the CDR3 is TGTGCCAGCAGCCCGGACCAGGGGCCCTCCTACGAGCAGTACTTC.

This clonotype came up many times. The J gene is TRBJ2-2, the V gene TRBV6-2 or TRBV6-3; D uncertain. Germline CDR1 is MNHEY and CDR2 is SVGEGT. The CDR3 covers 13 residues. Trimming took off 5 bases at V and 3 bases at J, with 7 bases between the two ends. CDR3 loop: CASSRDYTGELFF. DNA of the CDR3: TGTGCCAGCAGTCGAGACTACACCGGGGAGCTGTTTTTT.

The sample holds many counts of this clonotype. The V gene is TRBV12-3 or TRBV12-4, the J gene TRBJ2-7, with a tentative D call TRBD2 (6 bases). The length of the CDR3 is 13 residues. V lost 1 base and J 7 bases, leaving 11 bases between the germline ends. This CDR3 reads CASSLGDGGEQYF. CDR3 bases: TGTGCCAGCAGTTTAGGCGACGGAGGGGAGCAGTACTTC.

The J gene is TRBJ2-7, the V gene TRBV28, with D perhaps TRBD2 (6 bases). The CDR3 consists of 15 residues. Germline V gene sequence: CDR1 MDHEN, CDR2 SYDVKM. The V and J ends lost 3 bases and 0 bases respectively, with 12 bases between them. The DNA for the CDR3 is TGTGCCAGCAGTTTCGGGCGGGGAGGCTCCTACGAGCAGTACTTC. Amino acids: CASSFGRGGSYEQYF.